The clone carrying this T cell receptor (beta chain) was seen more than once but under ten times. Antigen unknown. V dropped 7 bases and J dropped 4; count of bases not matched to a gene: 8. This CDR3 is built from 14 residues. Germline CDR1 and CDR2: MDHEN and SYDVKM. These data come from a study of molecular identifiers for immune sequencing clone quantification. TCRdb fed the PCR reads into MiXCR, producing one record per CDR3 protein. Among about half a million distinct CDR3 sequences listed, around 21% were seen once. Study-wide points: Over 99% of effector molecules, yet under 1% of naive-cell molecules, were held by clones above 20 RNA copies.

The chain joins TRBV28 to TRBJ2-7; the match to TRBD1 covers 9 bases. This TCR was recovered from a human donor in good health. Some libraries in this study had Jurkat cell RNA spiked in. The sequencing input was naive CD8+ T cells from blood, with Jurkat cell RNA spiked in. The subset here: FACS-sorted CD8+CD4-CCR7+CD45RA+ naive T cells. CDR3 amino acids: CASTLGQGFYEQYF. For the CDR3, the DNA is TGTGCCAGCACCTTAGGACAGGGGTTTTACGAGCAGTACTTC.